These T cell receptor beta chains were read from a single sample in a study of blood T cell repertoires in COVID-19. Generated by immunoSEQ multiplex PCR, the TCRdb table keeps only in-frame clones and is missing some. This sample yields 150,000 to 200,000 clones, of which 70% to 85% are seen a single time; 9.8% belongs to the top ten. The specimen sequenced was peripheral blood. The receptors were sampled from a woman of 80 years or more with acute or convalescent COVID-19. Each CDR3 is given without its conserved first and last residue.

J	V	CDR3
TRBJ1-1	TRBV5-1	ASSLSQGMYPEAF
TRBJ1-1	TRBV6-5	ASSYGTGGAGTEAF
TRBJ1-2	TRBV2	ASSEGQDRGLPT
TRBJ2-7	TRBV4-2	ASSQGVAGREEQY
TRBJ1-2	TRBV21-1	ASSRPGGGVYGYT
TRBJ2-2	TRBV9	ASSLLSGTGELF
TRBJ1-4	TRBV19	ASSRTETNEKLF
TRBJ2-2	TRBV19	ASSIVPMNTGELF
TRBJ1-3	TRBV7-9	ASSWGQHSGNTIY
TRBJ1-2	TRBV6-2/TRBV6-3	ASSSGTKANYGYT
TRBJ2-5	TRBV2	ARTRPYQETQY
TRBJ1-1	TRBV5-1	ASSFKSDTEAF
TRBJ1-2	TRBV4-1	ASSQESAGALRNYGYT
TRBJ1-1	TRBV6-5	ASTPGQTNTEAF